The 15 T cell receptor beta chains in this list originate from one sample, sequenced in a study of cytomegalovirus exposure and HLA in healthy donors. Measured with immunoSEQ multiplex PCR; TCRdb has only the in-frame clones, and not every one. The table shows 140,000 or so clones, with 89% occurring only once. The source material was PBMCs. The receptors shown here come from a woman younger than 30 in good health and CMV-seropositive.

The J gene is TRBJ1-3, the V gene TRBV27; TRBD1 matches at 9 bases. V was clipped by 3 bases and J by 3 bases; unmatched bases: 6. Germline CDR1 and CDR2: MNHEY and SMNVEV (reference sequence). The CDR3 covers 16 residues. The CDR3 DNA is TGTGCCAGCAGTTTGACAGGGGGTTGGAATGGAAACACCATATATTTT. It yields the protein CASSLTGGWNGNTIYF.

The chain employs TRBV6-5 and TRBJ2-7, with D possibly being TRBD1 (5 bases). CDR1 is MNHEY and CDR2 is SVGAGI in the germline V gene. The CDR3 length is 12 residues. V lost 4 bases, J lost 4 bases, and 8 bases lay in between. The CDR3 protein is CASSFRGYEQYF. Here the CDR3 DNA reads TGTGCCAGCAGTTTTAGGGGTTACGAGCAGTACTTC.

The gene calls are TRBV9 and TRBJ1-2; 7 bases are shared with TRBD1. CDR1 is SGDLS, CDR2 YYNGEE, per germline. CDR3 length: 17 amino acids. V lost 3 bases and J lost 5; bases outside the gene matches: 16. CDR3 loop: CASSARQGLMGPYGYTF. The DNA of the CDR3 is TGTGCCAGCAGCGCCCGACAGGGTCTAATGGGTCCTTATGGCTACACCTTC.

The chain recombines TRBV7-8 with TRBJ1-4; 7 nucleotides match TRBD1. J gave up 7 bases and V 4 bases, and 9 bases lay outside the gene matches. The CDR3 has 15 residues. Germline V gene sequence: CDR1 SGHVS, CDR2 FQNEAQ. The CDR3 loop reads CASSSTGARGEKLFF. CDR3 in DNA: TGTGCCAGCAGCTCCACAGGGGCGCGAGGTGAAAAACTGTTTTTT.

The V gene is TRBV28, the J gene TRBJ2-3, with TRBD2 matching over 11 bases. After removal of 7 bases from V and 5 bases from J, the junction contained 17 bases not matched to a gene. The CDR3 loop spans 18 amino acids. Germline CDR1 and CDR2: MDHEN and SYDVKM. The CDR3 DNA reads TGTGCCAGCAACCGATTCAAATTAGCGGGGGGGCCCAGAGATACGCAGTATTTT. Amino acid sequence: CASNRFKLAGGPRDTQYF.

The chain has TRBV5-1 and TRBJ2-5; maybe TRBD2 (6 bases). Trimming took 9 bases from V and 9 from J, leaving 24 bases between them. This CDR3 contains 14 residues. The V gene's germline CDR1 is SGHRS and CDR2 YFSETQ. CDR3 amino acids: CATRRETSDSPQYF. CDR3 DNA: TGCGCCACTCGGAGGGAGACCTCCGATTCGCCCCAGTACTTC.

The rearrangement uses TRBV9 and TRBJ2-1, with unresolved D. The CDR3 has 13 amino acids. Germline V gives CDR1 SGDLS, CDR2 YYNGEE. The V and J ends lost 4 bases and 9 bases respectively, with 14 bases between them. In DNA form, the CDR3 reads TGTGCCAGCAGCCCCCCCTCTGGCAGTGAGCAGTTCTTC. Translating gives CASSPPSGSEQFF.

The rearrangement links TRBV11-3 to TRBJ2-1; 9 bases match TRBD2. The length of the CDR3 is 17 residues. Trimming at V came to 0 bases and at J to 3 bases, leaving 6 bases not matched to a gene. Germline V gene lookup returns CDR1 SGHNT and CDR2 YENEEA. CDR3 sequence: CASSLDSSGGSYNEQFF. The DNA for the CDR3 is TGTGCCAGCAGCTTAGATTCCAGCGGGGGGAGCTACAATGAGCAGTTCTTC. The full variable domain, its missing parts supplied by reference TRBV11-3 and TRBJ2-1, is EAGVVQSPRYKIIEKKQPVAFWCNPISGHNTLYWYLQNLGQGPELLIRYENEEAVDDSQLPKDRFSAERLKGVDSTLKIQPAELGDSAVYLCASSLDSSGGSYNEQFFGPGTRLTVL.

This chain uses TRBV5-8 with TRBJ2-5; 13 bases align to TRBD2. Germline values: CDR1 SGHTS, CDR2 YDEGEE. The CDR3 has 16 amino acids. V lost 4 bases to trimming and J lost 6 bases; unmatched junction nucleotides: 9. This CDR3 reads CASSAGTSGGAQTQYF. DNA for the CDR3: TGTGCCAGCAGCGCGGGAACTAGCGGGGGGGCGCAGACCCAGTACTTC.

This chain connects TRBV5-1 to TRBJ1-2; weak D call: TRBD1 (6 bases). This CDR3 has 14 amino acids. V lost 4 bases to trimming and J lost 4 bases, with 14 bases between them. Germline V CDR1 and CDR2: SGHRS, YFSETQ. In DNA, the CDR3 is TGCGCCAGCAGCCAGAGCAGAGGGGGCTATGGCTACACCTTC. Amino acid sequence: CASSQSRGGYGYTF.

This rearrangement joins TRBV5-1 to TRBJ2-7; 7 bases agree with TRBD2. The CDR3 length is 15 residues. The V gene end was trimmed by 2 bases and the J gene end by 2 bases; junction bases not matched to a gene: 7. Germline CDR1 reads SGHRS; CDR2 reads YFSETQ. The CDR3 nucleotides read TGCGCCAGCAGCTTTAGGGCGGGGGAACCCTACGAGCAGTACTTC. Translated: CASSFRAGEPYEQYF.

CDR3 residues: CASSSPGTANTGELFF. DNA for the CDR3: TGTGCCAGCAGTTCCCCCGGGACAGCAAACACCGGGGAGCTGTTTTTT. V gene TRBV28 combines with J gene TRBJ2-2; 7 nucleotides line up with TRBD1. After removal of 4 bases from V and 2 bases from J, the junction contained 7 bases not matched to a gene. The length of the CDR3 is 16 residues. CDR1 is MDHEN, CDR2 SYDVKM, per germline.

This sequence joins TRBV7-9 and TRBJ1-2; D unresolved. V shed 1 base and J shed 2 bases, with 11 bases lying between them. In germline, CDR1 is SEHNR, CDR2 FQNEAQ (reference sequence). The CDR3 covers 15 residues. The CDR3 here is CASSLGFQNNYGYTF. CDR3 sequence (DNA): TGTGCCAGCAGCTTAGGATTCCAGAACAACTATGGCTACACCTTC.

The V and J genes are TRBV7-8 and TRBJ1-1; 7 bases are a match to TRBD1. After removal of 7 bases from V and 8 bases from J, the junction contained 10 bases not matched to a gene. This CDR3 is 13 amino acids long. CDR1 is SGHVS and CDR2 is FQNEAQ in the germline V gene. As DNA, the CDR3 is TGTGCCAGCACCTCGGGACAGCGACCCGAAGCTTTCTTT. Translated, it gives CASTSGQRPEAFF.

This chain joins TRBV19 and TRBJ1-3, with D unclear. V lost 11 bases to trimming and J lost 0 bases, with 8 bases between them. The CDR3 loop spans 12 amino acids. Germline V lookup: CDR1 LNHDA, CDR2 SQIVND (reference sequence). CDR3 amino acids: CASGVSGNTIYF. Written as DNA, the CDR3 is TGTGCCTCGGGAGTCTCTGGAAACACCATATATTTT.